These 7 T cell receptor beta chains were sequenced from one sample in a study of blood T cell repertoires in COVID-19. Assay: immunoSEQ multiplex PCR; the TCRdb copy retains only in-frame clones and omits some. Of fewer than 100,000 clones listed, less than 90% are singletons. The source material was peripheral blood. These receptors were obtained from a man older than 75 in a cohort sampled during active COVID-19.

The chain joins TRBV7-2 to TRBJ1-6, with D possibly being TRBD1 (5 bases). The CDR3 is 14 amino acids. V was pared by 1 base and J by 14 bases, with 15 bases between. The germline V gene encodes CDR1 SGHTA and CDR2 FQGNSA. The CDR3 is CASSLDPRARTLHF. The CDR3, as DNA: TGTGCCAGCAGCTTAGATCCCAGGGCCCGAACCCTCCACTTT.

J is TRBJ1-2 and V is TRBV20-1; D call uncertain. This CDR3 is built from 11 residues. The V gene lost 2 bases and the J gene lost 6 bases, with 7 bases spanning the gap. CDR1 and CDR2 (germline): DFQATT, SNEGSKA (reference sequence). The CDR3 reads CSARIVNGYTF. The CDR3 region has the DNA TGCAGTGCTAGAATAGTGAATGGCTACACCTTC.

The V and J genes are TRBV7-2 and TRBJ1-2; possible D gene TRBD1, 5 bases. Germline CDR1 SGHTA, CDR2 FQGNSA. Trimming stripped 2 bases from V and 7 bases from J, with 11 bases between. The CDR3 length is 13 residues. CDR3 coding DNA: TGTGCCAGCAGCTTAAGTCAGGGCCCTGGCTACACCTTC. Translated: CASSLSQGPGYTF.

The gene calls are TRBV7-2 and TRBJ1-5; D is undetermined. The CDR3 sequence is 16 residues long. V shed 1 base and J shed 0 bases, with 10 bases lying between them. Germline V gene data show CDR1 as SGHTA and CDR2 as FQGNSA. CDR3 bases: TGTGCCAGCAGCTTAGTAGCCGGTAATAGCAATCAGCCCCAGCATTTT. Protein product: CASSLVAGNSNQPQHF.

This clone was seen once. V and J are TRBV10-3 and TRBJ2-5; 8 positions match TRBD2. Trimming removed 1 base from V and 5 bases from J; junction bases left unmatched: 15. This CDR3 has 18 residues. Germline CDR1 reads ENHRY; CDR2 reads SYGVKD. The CDR3 DNA follows: TGTGCCATCAGTGAGTTGGAATCAGCGGGACTAGGGGTTGAGACCCAGTACTTC. Its translation is CAISELESAGLGVETQYF.

This sequence joins TRBV5-4 and TRBJ1-6; tentative D call: TRBD1 (6 bases). This CDR3 spans 16 amino acids. Per germline, CDR1 SGHNT and CDR2 YYREEE (reference sequence). V lost 0 bases and J 0 bases, leaving 7 bases between the germline ends. The CDR3 nucleotides read TGTGCCAGCAGCTTGGACAGGGCCTCCTATAATTCACCCCTCCACTTT. It codes for CASSLDRASYNSPLHF.

The rearrangement links TRBV27 to TRBJ1-1; the D gene is possibly TRBD1 (5 bases). The germline V and J ends were trimmed by 1 base and 0 bases, with 15 bases remaining between them. This CDR3 is 17 amino acids long. Germline V gene lookup returns CDR1 MNHEY and CDR2 SMNVEV (reference sequence). Here the CDR3 reads CASSLWGRGSMNTEAFF. In DNA form, the CDR3 reads TGTGCCAGCAGTTTATGGGGAAGGGGCTCCATGAACACTGAAGCTTTCTTT.